This TCR beta chain is from a study of regulatory T cells in long-lasting Graves disease. Study-wide results and limits: New patients shared approximately 970 public clonotypes, and persistent patients shared more, with under 3,500.

Combining iRepertoire HTBI primers with Arm-PCR of CDR3 regions, the authors built TCR beta libraries. Using its own MiXCR run on the multiplex PCR reads, TCRdb lists one record per CDR3 protein. The table lists roughly 500,000 distinct CDR3 sequences, approximately 15% of them singletons. Time point defined: newly diagnosed GD, antithyroid drugs for less than 3 months. Extracted PBMC RNA gave rise to the TCR library. About this clonotype itself: The antigen is unknown.

This CDR3 region has 14 residues. V was pared by 3 bases and J by 8 bases, with 7 bases of the junction left unmatched. The V gene's germline CDR1 is MGHRA and CDR2 YSYEKL. These data were likewise used in another study, on T cells in Graves' hyperthyroidism and ophthalmopathy. That source notes: The study left out patients who had uncontrolled infection, other autoimmune disease, pregnancy or lactation. Ophthalmopathy got predicted by the model a median about six months before its onset.

Sequencing used peripheral blood mononuclear cells (PBMCs), obtained at new diagnosis, from a patient treated with antithyroid drugs. The receptor's source is a man aged 25 to 40 with Graves disease. J is TRBJ2-1 and V is TRBV4-1, with 7 bases identical to TRBD2. CDR3 sequence: CASSHQGGPDEQFF. The CDR3 DNA reads TGCGCCAGCAGCCATCAGGGAGGGCCCGATGAGCAGTTCTTC.